A selection of T cell receptor beta chains follows, all from one sample in a study of naive and memory T cell subsets. TCRdb called the UMI-ligation and nested PCR reads again in MiXCR, with one record for every CDR3 protein. The data show 130,000 to 150,000 distinct CDR3 sequences, about 18% seen once. The sequenced sample was naive CD4+ T cells from blood. These receptors were taken from a human donor in good health. Each CDR3 is given with its conserved first and last residue. D genes are given only for firm matches. Size is omitted from some rows. Given values are once, few, many or a class for expanded clones.

>TRBD1|NA|TRBJ2-7|TRBV25-1
CATMGQGYEQYF
TGTGCCACTATGGGACAGGGCTACGAGCAGTACTTC
>TRBD2|NA|TRBJ2-5|TRBV18
CASSPVGLAGGLQETQYF
TGTGCCAGCTCACCCGTCGGACTAGCGGGAGGACTCCAAGAGACCCAGTACTTC
>TRBD1|few|TRBJ2-7|TRBV11-2
CASSSIRGLGEQYF
TGTGCCAGCAGCTCCATCAGGGGGCTGGGGGAGCAGTACTTC
>NA|NA|TRBJ2-7|TRBV23-1
CASLQGRSYEQYF
TGCGCCAGTCTCCAGGGAAGGTCCTACGAGCAGTACTTC
>TRBD1|few|TRBJ2-3|TRBV7-6
CASRQQGVTDTQYF
TGTGCCAGCAGGCAACAGGGGGTCACAGATACGCAGTATTTT
>NA|NA|TRBJ2-2|TRBV25-1
CASSGITTTGELFF
TGTGCCAGCAGTGGAATTACGACCACCGGGGAGCTGTTTTTT
>TRBD1|NA|TRBJ2-3|TRBV7-9
CASSLGTGASTDTQYF
TGTGCCAGCAGCTTAGGGACAGGGGCCTCCACAGATACGCAGTATTTT
>TRBD2|few|TRBJ2-2|TRBV29-1
CSVEVSPTSPTGELFF
TGCAGCGTTGAAGTGTCCCCGACTAGCCCGACCGGGGAGCTGTTTTTT
>TRBD1|many|TRBJ2-5|TRBV5-1
CASSLGQGETQYF
TGCGCCAGCAGCCTGGGACAGGGAGAGACCCAGTACTTC
>TRBD1|NA|TRBJ2-7|TRBV19
CASSIQTGASYEQYF
TGTGCCAGTAGTATACAGACAGGGGCCTCCTACGAGCAGTACTTC
>NA|few|TRBJ2-5|TRBV14
CASSASTGWETQYF
TGTGCCAGCAGCGCGAGCACCGGGTGGGAGACCCAGTACTTC
>TRBD2|few|TRBJ2-3|TRBV4-1
CASSQDLSGSTTSTDTQYF
TGCGCCAGCAGCCAAGATCTTAGCGGGAGTACGACTAGCACAGATACGCAGTATTTT
>NA|few|TRBJ2-7|TRBV6-2/TRBV6-3
CASSESPRAYEQYF
TGTGCCAGCAGTGAGTCTCCTAGAGCCTACGAGCAGTACTTC
>NA|NA|TRBJ2-2|TRBV20-1
CSAVGRPTGELFF
TGCAGTGCGGTCGGACGCCCCACCGGGGAGCTGTTTTTT
>NA|few|TRBJ2-2|TRBV5-4
CASRFPGPLNTGELFF
TGTGCCAGCAGATTTCCGGGACCATTAAACACCGGGGAGCTGTTTTTT
>NA|few|TRBJ1-1|TRBV7-9
CASSLETEAFF
TGTGCCAGCAGCTTAGAAACTGAAGCTTTCTTT
>NA|few|TRBJ2-7|TRBV28
CASRFGSEYEQYF
TGTGCCAGCAGGTTCGGGAGTGAGTACGAGCAGTACTTC
>NA|many|TRBJ2-2|TRBV18
CASSPLAGRTGELFF
TGTGCCAGCTCACCGCTGGCAGGGAGGACCGGGGAGCTGTTTTTT
>NA|few|TRBJ2-5|TRBV2
CASLAGTETQYF
TGTGCCAGCTTGGCAGGGACAGAGACCCAGTACTTC
>NA|NA|TRBJ1-5|TRBV19
CASSHNLRGGGQPQHF
TGTGCCAGTAGTCACAACCTCCGAGGGGGTGGTCAGCCCCAGCATTTT
>NA|few|TRBJ1-4|TRBV27
CASSLIGGGLFF
TGTGCCAGCAGTTTAATTGGTGGAGGTCTGTTTTTT
>NA|few|TRBJ1-4|TRBV5-1
CASSRKFDGGEKLFF
TGCGCCAGCAGCAGGAAATTCGACGGAGGTGAAAAACTGTTTTTT
>NA|NA|TRBJ2-1|TRBV9
CADRRTYNEQFF
TGTGCCGACAGAAGGACCTACAATGAGCAGTTCTTC
>NA|few|TRBJ1-5|TRBV12-3/TRBV12-4
CASSLRGRSNQPQHF
TGTGCCAGCAGTTTAAGGGGACGGAGCAATCAGCCCCAGCATTTT
>TRBD2|NA|TRBJ2-1|TRBV7-9
CASSRTSGGNEQFF
TGTGCCAGCAGCCGGACTAGCGGGGGAAATGAGCAGTTCTTC
>NA|NA|TRBJ2-5|TRBV5-1
CASSLGAGGRSAGVPETQYF
TGCGCCAGCAGCTTGGGGGCAGGGGGTCGGTCGGCGGGAGTCCCAGAGACCCAGTACTTC
>TRBD1|NA|TRBJ2-2|TRBV12-3/TRBV12-4
CASRSGQGAGTGELFF
TGTGCCAGCAGGTCTGGACAGGGGGCCGGCACCGGGGAGCTGTTTTTT